This entry lists 7 T cell receptor beta chains sequenced from one sample in a study of blood T cells in healthy people across ages (dated by TCRdb to the mid-2010s). The library was generated by 5' RACE. The sequencer listed for this sample is Illumina HiSeq 2500. A second roughly 6 to 11 cycle PCR used a sample-barcoded 5' primer and a J-beta primer mix. TCRdb trimmed the raw reads at Q25, called clones with MiXCR and kept productive beta chains. CDR3 protein sequences are deduplicated, and each keeps its most common genes and DNA. This sample has about 1.5 million distinct CDR3 sequences in its table, and less than 45% of those were observed once. The ten largest clones add up to less than 5% of the sample. Sequenced material: blood. These receptors were obtained from a woman aged 18-29 years in good health.

The chain recombines TRBV24-1 with TRBJ2-1; tentative D call: TRBD1 (5 bases). The germline V gene encodes CDR1 KGHDR and CDR2 SFDVKD. V lost 3 bases and J lost 5, with 10 bases in between. The CDR3 runs 14 residues. The CDR3 bases are TGTGCCACCAGTGATGTAAGGACAAACAATGAGCAGTTCTTC. Amino acids: CATSDVRTNNEQFF.

The sample holds a few counts of this clonotype. This chain joins TRBV5-8 and TRBJ1-5; D gene ambiguous. Germline CDR1 is SGHTS and CDR2 is YDEGEE. The CDR3 sequence is 16 residues long. Trimming removed 0 bases at V and 6 bases at J, with 16 bases between. Written as DNA, the CDR3 is TGTGCCAGCAGCTTGGAGCGGGGAATAAGAAGTCAGCCCCAGCATTTT. Translating it yields CASSLERGIRSQPQHF.

Concerning this clonotype: A read error may produce the germline difference seen at one junction end. The J gene is TRBJ2-5, the V gene TRBV5-1; D is possibly TRBD2 (5 bases). Germline V gene data show CDR1 as SGHRS and CDR2 as YFSETQ. The CDR3 is made up of 15 amino acids. CDR3 sequence reads: CASSGEGFEGEAQYF. In DNA, the CDR3 is TGCGCCAGCAGCGGGGAAGGATTCGAGGGAGAGGCCCAGTACTTC.

This chain links TRBV9 with TRBJ1-2; D is uncertain. Germline-derived CDR1 and CDR2 are SGDLS and YYNGEE. The CDR3 covers 14 residues. The V end lost 4 bases, the J end lost 6 bases, and 16 bases lay between the germline ends. CDR3 sequence reads: CASSQTKGLNGYTF. CDR3 DNA: TGTGCCAGCAGCCAGACCAAGGGTTTAAATGGCTACACCTTC. Complete variable domain (other parts from reference TRBV9 and TRBJ1-2): DSGVTQTPKHLITATGQRVTLRCSPRSGDLSVYWYQQSLDQGLQFLIQYYNGEERAKGNILERFSAQQFPDLHSELNLSSLELGDSALYFCASSQTKGLNGYTFGSGTRLTVV.

The CDR3 DNA follows: TGCAGTGCAAACCAATTTCGGGGGGGCGACTATGGCTACACCTTC. As protein: CSANQFRGGDYGYTF. The rearrangement joins TRBV20-1 to TRBJ1-2; perhaps TRBD1 as D (6 bases). Trimming took 6 bases from V and 3 from J, leaving 20 bases between them. This CDR3 region has 15 residues. CDR1 and CDR2 (germline): DFQATT, SNEGSKA (reference sequence).

This clonotype was seen only a few times. This chain joins TRBV10-3 and TRBJ2-7; 9 positions agree with TRBD1. The CDR3 runs to 15 residues. Germline values: CDR1 ENHRY, CDR2 SYGVKD. The V and J ends lost 5 bases and 7 bases, in that order; junction bases with no gene match: 12. The CDR3 DNA sequence: TGTGCCATCAGTTCTCTCGACAGGGGGATCGATGAGCAGTACTTC. Its protein is CAISSLDRGIDEQYF.

J is TRBJ2-1 and V is TRBV28; 7 bases align to TRBD2. The ends lost 1 base at V and 8 bases at J; junction bases unmatched: 5. The germline CDR1 and CDR2 sequences are MDHEN and SYDVKM. The CDR3 has 14 amino acids. CDR3 protein: CASSLLDTSDEQFF. The CDR3 bases are TGTGCCAGCAGTTTATTGGACACTAGCGATGAGCAGTTCTTC.